Below, one T cell receptor beta chain is given with its context. No antigen is known for it. One base away lies a much larger clone, so this may be a sequencing read error. Germline CDR1 and CDR2: LNHNV and YYDKDF (reference sequence). CDR3 length: 15 residues. V shed 8 bases, J shed 9 bases, and the junction held 18 bases outside the gene matches. The sample belongs to a study of molecular identifiers for immune sequencing clone quantification. Across the study: Replicates involved a five-way split of RNA from approximately 20,000 or 100,000 naive CD8 cells, with sequencing of four.

TCRdb ran MiXCR on the PCR reads and lists one entry per CDR3 protein. The sample lists nearly 650,000 distinct CDR3 sequences; about 25% were seen once. Overall study findings and caveats: A shared barcode on identical TCR molecules could lead to underestimated sizes for highly expanded clones.

The chain links TRBV15 to TRBJ1-2; TRBD1 matches at 7 bases. The TCR comes from a human donor in good health. Some libraries in this study had Jurkat cell RNA spiked in. The sequenced sample consisted of naive CD8+ T cells from blood, with Jurkat cell RNA spiked in. The subset is: FACS-sorted CD8+CD4-CCR7+CD45RA+ naive T cells. The CDR3 protein is CATGTIEGAGRSYTF. The DNA for the CDR3 is TGTGCCACCGGCACCATAGAGGGGGCAGGGAGAAGCTACACCTTC.